This T cell receptor beta chain was sequenced for a study of blood T cell repertoires in COVID-19. The V gene's germline CDR1 is MNHNS and CDR2 SASEGT. This CDR3 is built from 17 residues. With V trimmed by 1 base and J by 2 bases, 9 bases remained unmatched. Method: immunoSEQ multiplex PCR; TCRdb's copy keeps in-frame clones and lacks some. The repertoire consists of around 250,000 clones, with roughly 88% occurring once and the leading ten covering about 12%. The rearrangement links TRBV6-1 to TRBJ2-3, with 7 bases aligning to TRBD2. This sequence was found in an older man with acute or convalescent COVID-19. Sequences were obtained from peripheral blood. CDR3 nucleotide sequence: TGTGCCAGCAGTGAAGGAGAGTTGGGGGGGGACACAGATACGCAGTATTTT. Protein sequence: CASSEGELGGDTDTQYF.